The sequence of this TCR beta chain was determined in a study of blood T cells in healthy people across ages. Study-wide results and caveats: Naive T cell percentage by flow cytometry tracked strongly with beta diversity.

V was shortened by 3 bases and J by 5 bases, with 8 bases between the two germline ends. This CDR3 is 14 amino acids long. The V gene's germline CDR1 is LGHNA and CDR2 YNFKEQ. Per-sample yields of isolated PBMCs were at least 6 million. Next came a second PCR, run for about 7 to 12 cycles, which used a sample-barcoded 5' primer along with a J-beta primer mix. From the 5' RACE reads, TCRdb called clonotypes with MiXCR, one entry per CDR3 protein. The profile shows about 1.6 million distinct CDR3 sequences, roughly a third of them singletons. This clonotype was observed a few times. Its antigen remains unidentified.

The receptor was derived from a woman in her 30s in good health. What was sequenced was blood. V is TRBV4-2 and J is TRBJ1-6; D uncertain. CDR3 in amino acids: CASSQGNHNSPLHF. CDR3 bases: TGTGCCAGCAGCCAGGGGAACCATAATTCACCCCTCCACTTT.